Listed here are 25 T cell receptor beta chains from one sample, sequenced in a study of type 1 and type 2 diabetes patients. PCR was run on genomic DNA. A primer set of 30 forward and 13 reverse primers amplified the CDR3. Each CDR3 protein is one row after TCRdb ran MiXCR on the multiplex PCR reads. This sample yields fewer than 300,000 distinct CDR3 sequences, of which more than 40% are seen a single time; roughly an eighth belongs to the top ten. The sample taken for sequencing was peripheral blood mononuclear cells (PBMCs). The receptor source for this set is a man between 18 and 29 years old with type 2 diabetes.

For the CDR3, the DNA is TGTGCCAGCAGAACAGGAGGGGCCACTACCCGCTATGGCTACACCTTC. Translated, it gives CASRTGGATTRYGYTF. The chain couples TRBV12-3 or TRBV12-4 to TRBJ1-2; D might be TRBD1 (5 bases). There are 16 residues in the CDR3. Trimming took off 6 bases at V and 4 bases at J, with 21 bases between the two ends.

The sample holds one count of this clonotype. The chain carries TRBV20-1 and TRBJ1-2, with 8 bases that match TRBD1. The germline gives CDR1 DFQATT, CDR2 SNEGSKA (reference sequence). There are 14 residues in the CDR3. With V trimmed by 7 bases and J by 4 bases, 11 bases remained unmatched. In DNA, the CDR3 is TGCAGTGGAGGTGCAGGGGGCCTCGCCTATGGCTACACCTTC. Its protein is CSGGAGGLAYGYTF.

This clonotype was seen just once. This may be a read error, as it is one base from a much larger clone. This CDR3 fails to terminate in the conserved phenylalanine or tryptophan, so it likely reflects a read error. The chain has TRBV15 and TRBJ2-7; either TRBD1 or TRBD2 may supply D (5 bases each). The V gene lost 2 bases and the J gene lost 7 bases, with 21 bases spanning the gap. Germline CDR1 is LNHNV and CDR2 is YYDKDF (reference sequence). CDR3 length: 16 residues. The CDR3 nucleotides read TGTGCCACCAGCAGACCTCACCCGGGACCTCTCGCGGAGCAGTACTAC. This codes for CATSRPHPGPLAEQYY.

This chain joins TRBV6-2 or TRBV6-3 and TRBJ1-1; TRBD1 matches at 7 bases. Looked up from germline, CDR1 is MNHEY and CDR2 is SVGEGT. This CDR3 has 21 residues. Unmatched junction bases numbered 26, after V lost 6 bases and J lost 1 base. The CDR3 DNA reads TGTGCCAGCAGCTTGGCTCTCCGGGGGACAGACAACGAACCAGAGAACACTGAAGCTTTCTTT. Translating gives CASSLALRGTDNEPENTEAFF.

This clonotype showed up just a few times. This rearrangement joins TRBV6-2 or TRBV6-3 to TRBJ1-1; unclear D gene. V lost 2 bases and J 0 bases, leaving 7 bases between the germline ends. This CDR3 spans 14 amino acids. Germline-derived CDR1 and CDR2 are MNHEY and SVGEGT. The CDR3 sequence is CASSYLDLNTEAFF. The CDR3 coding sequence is TGTGCCAGCAGTTACCTGGACCTGAACACTGAAGCTTTCTTT.

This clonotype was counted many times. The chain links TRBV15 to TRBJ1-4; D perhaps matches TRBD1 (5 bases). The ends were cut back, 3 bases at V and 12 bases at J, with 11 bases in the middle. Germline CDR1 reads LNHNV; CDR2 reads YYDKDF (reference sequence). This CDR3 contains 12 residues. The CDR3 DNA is TGTGCCACCAGCAGGGAGGCGGGGGAACTGTTTTTT. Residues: CATSREAGELFF.

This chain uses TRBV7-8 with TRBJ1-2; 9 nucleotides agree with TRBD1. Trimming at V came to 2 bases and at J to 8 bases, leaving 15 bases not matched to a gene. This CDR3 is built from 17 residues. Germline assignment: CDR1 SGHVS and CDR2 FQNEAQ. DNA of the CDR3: TGTGCCAGCAGCTTAAGGGTATCGGACAGGGGTCTTAAGGGCTACACCTTC. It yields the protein CASSLRVSDRGLKGYTF.

CDR3 sequence: CASSVGDSGRGSGKTQYF. The CDR3 nucleotides are TGTGCCAGCAGCGTAGGAGATAGCGGGAGAGGGAGTGGGAAGACCCAGTACTTC. V usage is TRBV9 and J usage is TRBJ2-5, with TRBD2 matching 9 bases. CDR1 and CDR2 (germline): SGDLS, YYNGEE. There are 18 residues in the CDR3. Trimming cost V 0 bases and J 6 bases; bases outside gene matches: 15.

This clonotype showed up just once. CDR3 DNA sequence: TGTGCCAGCAGCAGTACAGGGGTCTACAATGAGCAGTTCTTC. This sequence encodes CASSSTGVYNEQFF. The chain joins TRBV7-3 to TRBJ2-1; TRBD1 matches 7 bases. J lost 3 bases, V lost 5 bases, and 4 bases had no gene match. CDR1 is SGHTA, CDR2 FQGTGA, per germline. The CDR3 is made up of 14 amino acids.

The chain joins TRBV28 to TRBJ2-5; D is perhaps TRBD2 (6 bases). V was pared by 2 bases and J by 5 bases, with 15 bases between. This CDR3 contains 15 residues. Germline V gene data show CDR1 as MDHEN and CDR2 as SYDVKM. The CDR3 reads CASSLSDGGVETQYF. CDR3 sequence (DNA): TGTGCCAGCAGTTTAAGCGATGGAGGGGTCGAGACCCAGTACTTC. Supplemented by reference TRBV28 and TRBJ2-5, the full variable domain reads DVKVTQSSRYLVKRTGEKVFLECVQDMDHENMFWYRQDPGLGLRLIYFSYDVKMKEKGDIPEGYSVSREKKERFSLILESASTNQTSMYLCASSLSDGGVETQYFGPGTRLLVL.

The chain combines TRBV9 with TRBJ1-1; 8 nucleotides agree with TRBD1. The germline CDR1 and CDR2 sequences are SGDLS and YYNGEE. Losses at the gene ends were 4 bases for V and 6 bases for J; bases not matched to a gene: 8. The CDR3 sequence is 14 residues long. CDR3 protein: CASSPGGWEAEAFF. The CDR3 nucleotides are TGTGCCAGCAGCCCAGGGGGCTGGGAAGCTGAAGCTTTCTTT.

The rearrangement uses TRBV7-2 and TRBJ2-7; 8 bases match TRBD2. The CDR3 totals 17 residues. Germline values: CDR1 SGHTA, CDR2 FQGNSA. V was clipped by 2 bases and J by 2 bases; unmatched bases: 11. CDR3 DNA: TGTGCCAGCAGCTTACGTGAGTCGGGCGGGGGGCCCTACGAGCAGTACTTC. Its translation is CASSLRESGGGPYEQYF.

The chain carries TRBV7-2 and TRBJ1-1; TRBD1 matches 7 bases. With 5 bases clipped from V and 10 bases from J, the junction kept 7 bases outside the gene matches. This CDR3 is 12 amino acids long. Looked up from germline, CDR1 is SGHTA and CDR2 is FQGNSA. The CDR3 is CASSETGIRAFF. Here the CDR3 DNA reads TGTGCCAGCAGCGAGACAGGGATTCGAGCTTTCTTT.

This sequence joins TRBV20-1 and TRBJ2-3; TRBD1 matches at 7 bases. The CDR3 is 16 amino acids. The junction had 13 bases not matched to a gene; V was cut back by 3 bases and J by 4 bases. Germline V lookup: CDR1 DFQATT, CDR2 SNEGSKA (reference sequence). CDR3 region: CSARQVETGWADTQYF. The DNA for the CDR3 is TGCAGTGCTAGGCAAGTCGAGACAGGGTGGGCAGATACGCAGTATTTT.

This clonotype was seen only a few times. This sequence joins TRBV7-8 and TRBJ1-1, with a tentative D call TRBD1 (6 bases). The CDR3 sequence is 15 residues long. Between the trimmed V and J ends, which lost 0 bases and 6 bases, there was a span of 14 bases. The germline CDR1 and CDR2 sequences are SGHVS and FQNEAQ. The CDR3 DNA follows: TGTGCCAGCAGCTTAGCGACAGGTTTGGTGCCTGAAGCTTTCTTT. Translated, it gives CASSLATGLVPEAFF.

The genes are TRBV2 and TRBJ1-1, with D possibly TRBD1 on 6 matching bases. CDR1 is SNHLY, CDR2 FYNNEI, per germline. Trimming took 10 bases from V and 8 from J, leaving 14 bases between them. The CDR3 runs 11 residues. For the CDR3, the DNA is TGTGCCACCAGAGGAGGACAGGAAGCTTTCTTT. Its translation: CATRGGQEAFF.

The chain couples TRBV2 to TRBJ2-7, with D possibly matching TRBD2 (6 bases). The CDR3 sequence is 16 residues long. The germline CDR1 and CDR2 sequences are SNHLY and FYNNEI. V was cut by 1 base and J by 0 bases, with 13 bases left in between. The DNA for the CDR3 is TGTGCCAGCAGTGAAGTTTGGGGGGTCAGCTCCTACGAGCAGTACTTC. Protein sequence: CASSEVWGVSSYEQYF.

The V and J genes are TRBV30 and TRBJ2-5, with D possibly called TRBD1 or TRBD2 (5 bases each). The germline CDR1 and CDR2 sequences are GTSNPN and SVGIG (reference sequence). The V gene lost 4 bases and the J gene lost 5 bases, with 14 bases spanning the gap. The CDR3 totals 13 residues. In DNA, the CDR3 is TGTGCCTGGAAGGCAGCGTGGGGGGAGACCCAGTACTTC. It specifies CAWKAAWGETQYF.

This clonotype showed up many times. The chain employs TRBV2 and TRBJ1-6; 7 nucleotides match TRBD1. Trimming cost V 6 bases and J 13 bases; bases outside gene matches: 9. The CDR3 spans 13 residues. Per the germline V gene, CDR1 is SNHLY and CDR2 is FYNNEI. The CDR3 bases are TGTGCCAGCAGGGAGACTACAGGGGTGCCCCTCCACTTT. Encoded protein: CASRETTGVPLHF.

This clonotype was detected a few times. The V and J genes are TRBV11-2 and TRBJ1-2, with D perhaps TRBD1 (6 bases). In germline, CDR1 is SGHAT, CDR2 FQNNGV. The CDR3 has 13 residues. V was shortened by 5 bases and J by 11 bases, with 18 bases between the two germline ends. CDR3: CASSQDRRISYTF. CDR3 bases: TGTGCCAGCAGCCAAGACAGGCGGATCTCTTACACCTTC.

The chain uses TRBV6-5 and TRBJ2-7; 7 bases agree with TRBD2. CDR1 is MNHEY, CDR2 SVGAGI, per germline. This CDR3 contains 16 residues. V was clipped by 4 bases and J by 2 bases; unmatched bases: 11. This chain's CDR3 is CASSLSPGAGAYEQYF. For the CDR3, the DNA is TGTGCCAGCAGTTTGAGTCCCGGGGCGGGGGCCTACGAGCAGTACTTC.

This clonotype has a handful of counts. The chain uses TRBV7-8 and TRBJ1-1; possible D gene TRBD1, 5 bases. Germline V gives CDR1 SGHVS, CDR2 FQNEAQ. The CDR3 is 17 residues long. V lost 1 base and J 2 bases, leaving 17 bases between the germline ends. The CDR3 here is CASSLETRGVGNTEAFF. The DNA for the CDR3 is TGTGCCAGCAGCTTAGAGACGAGGGGAGTCGGCAACACTGAAGCTTTCTTT.

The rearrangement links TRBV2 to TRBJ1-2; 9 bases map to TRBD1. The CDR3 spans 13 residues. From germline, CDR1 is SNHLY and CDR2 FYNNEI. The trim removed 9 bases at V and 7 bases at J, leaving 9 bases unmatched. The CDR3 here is CARKGTGRGGYTF. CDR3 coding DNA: TGTGCCAGAAAAGGGACAGGGCGGGGTGGCTACACCTTC.

In nucleotides, the CDR3 is TGTGCCAGTAGTATAGCCCTCCAGTATGACAATGAGCAGTTCTTC. Translated: CASSIALQYDNEQFF. V gene TRBV19 combines with J gene TRBJ2-1, with unresolved D. The CDR3 is made up of 15 amino acids. CDR1 LNHDA and CDR2 SQIVND come from the germline V gene (reference sequence). V was cut by 1 base and J by 5 bases, with 12 bases left in between.

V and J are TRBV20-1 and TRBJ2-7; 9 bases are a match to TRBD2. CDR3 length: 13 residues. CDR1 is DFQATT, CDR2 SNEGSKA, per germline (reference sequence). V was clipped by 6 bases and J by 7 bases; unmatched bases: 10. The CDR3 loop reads CSAPGGLAWEQYF. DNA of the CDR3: TGCAGTGCCCCTGGGGGACTAGCATGGGAGCAGTACTTC.